These 12 T cell receptor beta chains were all obtained from the same sample, sequenced in a study of response to subunit inactivated influenza vaccine. TCRdb re-called the RT-PCR reads through MiXCR, storing one row per CDR3 protein. This sample carries about 240,000 distinct CDR3 sequences, 12% of them seen once, and the ten largest clones take approximately 8.4%. The sample consisted of non-naive T cells sorted from PBMCs, taken 14 days before vaccination. These receptors originate from a man aged 50 or older who received an inactivated influenza vaccine.

The CDR3 bases are TGTGCCAGCACTCTAGGGGGGAGCAATCAGCCCCAGCATTTT. Translating it yields CASTLGGSNQPQHF. The rearrangement links TRBV28 to TRBJ1-5; a weak D match, TRBD1 (6 bases). Trimming shortened V by 7 bases and J by 1 base, and 11 bases separated the two germline ends. This CDR3 has 14 amino acids. Germline CDR1 reads MDHEN; CDR2 reads SYDVKM.

This clonotype showed up many times. V and J are TRBV7-2 and TRBJ2-7; a weak D match, TRBD2 (5 bases). V lost 1 base and J lost 0, with 7 bases in between. The CDR3 totals 14 residues. Germline CDR1 SGHTA, CDR2 FQGNSA. CDR3 region: CASSLGRSSYEQYF. CDR3 nucleotides: TGTGCCAGCAGCTTAGGGAGGAGCTCCTACGAGCAGTACTTC. Variable domain in full (rest from reference TRBV7-2 and TRBJ2-7): GAGVSQSPSNKVTEKGKDVELRCDPISGHTALYWYRQSLGQGLEFLIYFQGNSAPDKSGLPSDRFSAERTGGSVSTLTIQRTQQEDSAVYLCASSLGRSSYEQYFGPGTRLTVT.

This clonotype was picked up a small number of times. The chain combines TRBV6-2 or TRBV6-3 with TRBJ1-1; D is perhaps TRBD1 (5 bases). CDR1 MNHEY and CDR2 SVGEGT come from the germline V gene. The CDR3 is made up of 14 amino acids. Between the trimmed V and J ends, which lost 2 bases and 3 bases, there was a span of 10 bases. The CDR3: CASSYRGWDTEAFF. CDR3 nucleotide sequence: TGTGCCAGCAGTTACCGGGGGTGGGACACTGAAGCTTTCTTT.

This clonotype came up many times. The chain joins TRBV3-1 to TRBJ2-7; the D is unclear. Trimming removed 1 base at V and 5 bases at J, with 3 bases between. CDR1 is LGHDT and CDR2 is YNNKEL in the germline V gene (reference sequence). The CDR3 loop spans 11 amino acids. CDR3 in DNA: TGTGCCAGCAGCCAAGGTCACGAGCAGTACTTC. This translates into CASSQGHEQYF.

This clonotype was counted ten times or more. The DNA for the CDR3 is TGCAGTGCGAGGACTAGCGGGGGGGCGGGAAATACATACGAGCAGTACTTC. The encoded protein is CSARTSGGAGNTYEQYF. This chain links TRBV20-1 with TRBJ2-7; 15 bases map to TRBD2. The CDR3 length is 17 residues. In germline, CDR1 is DFQATT, CDR2 SNEGSKA (reference sequence). The J segment lost 4 bases and the V segment lost 6 bases, leaving 13 bases of the junction unmatched.

This clonotype has only a few counts. This chain links TRBV28 with TRBJ2-7; D gene unclear. Trimming left V 10 bases short and J 7 bases short, with 17 bases between. This CDR3 region has 12 residues. The germline V gene encodes CDR1 MDHEN and CDR2 SYDVKM. Here the CDR3 reads CATCPDLEEQYF. The CDR3 DNA is TGTGCCACCTGTCCGGACCTTGAAGAGCAGTACTTC.

There are many counts of this clonotype. V and J are TRBV27 and TRBJ2-5; 7 nucleotides match TRBD1. Trimming took 5 bases from V and 2 from J; bases not matched to a gene: 14. The CDR3 runs 17 residues. Germline lookup yields CDR1 MNHEY and CDR2 SMNVEV (reference sequence). The CDR3 protein is CASSVTSLTGPQETQYF. Written as DNA, the CDR3 is TGTGCCAGCAGTGTCACCTCCTTGACAGGGCCACAAGAGACCCAGTACTTC.

The rearrangement uses TRBV6-1 and TRBJ1-1; D gene uncertain. V was shortened by 4 bases and J by 0 bases, with 6 bases between the two germline ends. The CDR3 sequence is 13 residues long. From germline, CDR1 is MNHNS and CDR2 SASEGT. The CDR3 bases are TGTGCCAGCAGTGGTCCGGTGAACACTGAAGCTTTCTTT. The encoded protein is CASSGPVNTEAFF.

Many counts were recorded for this clonotype. The J gene is TRBJ2-7, the V gene TRBV14; weak D call: TRBD1 (6 bases). CDR1 is SGHDN, CDR2 FVKESK, per germline. V dropped 4 bases and J dropped 3 bases, with 10 bases sitting between them. This CDR3 has 13 amino acids. In nucleotides, the CDR3 is TGTGCCAGCAGCCTGGGGACACGCTACGAGCAGTACTTC. It encodes CASSLGTRYEQYF. Variable domain in full (rest from reference TRBV14 and TRBJ2-7): EAGVTQFPSHSVIEKGQTVTLRCDPISGHDNLYWYRRVMGKEIKFLLHFVKESKQDESGMPNNRFLAERTGGTYSTLKVQPAELEDSGVYFCASSLGTRYEQYFGPGTRLTVT.

This clonotype was recorded at least ten times. The chain links TRBV10-3 to TRBJ1-1; no clear D gene. V was cut by 4 bases and J by 3 bases, with 9 bases left in between. The germline CDR1 and CDR2 sequences are ENHRY and SYGVKD. The CDR3 has 13 amino acids. The CDR3 sequence: CAISGQEDTEAFF. CDR3 nucleotides: TGTGCCATCAGTGGGCAGGAGGACACTGAAGCTTTCTTT.

This clonotype was observed a handful of times. The CDR3 DNA follows: TGCGCCAGCAGCGACTCAGCCCGGTTACAGGACAGGGGGTATAATTCACCCCTCCACTTT. It is translated as CASSDSARLQDRGYNSPLHF. The rearrangement joins TRBV5-1 to TRBJ1-6, with 10 bases identical to TRBD1. There are 20 residues in the CDR3. V lost 4 bases to trimming and J lost 4 bases; unmatched junction nucleotides: 17. The V gene's germline CDR1 is SGHRS and CDR2 YFSETQ.

The CDR3 DNA is TGTGCCAGCAGTTCGCCGTTAGCCAAAAACATTCAGTACTTC. As protein: CASSSPLAKNIQYF. The chain recombines TRBV12-3 or TRBV12-4 with TRBJ2-4; D ambiguous. Trimming shortened V by 4 bases and J by 0 bases, and 7 bases separated the two germline ends. CDR3 length equals 14 residues.